What follows are 15 T cell receptor beta chains derived from one specimen sequenced in a study of graft-versus-host responses after intestinal transplantation. Repertoires were generated with immunoSEQ multiplex PCR, while TCRdb's copy carries only in-frame clones and drops some. Here the sample spans 120,000 or so clones, approximately 92% being singletons. These receptors are not linked to any known antigen. The specimen comprised unstimulated CD8+ T cells sorted from spleen or lymph node cells, sampled before intestinal transplant. These receptors originate from a human donor who received an intestinal transplant.

The chain recombines TRBV18 with TRBJ2-7, with D possibly TRBD1 on 6 matching bases. The germline CDR1 and CDR2 sequences are KGHSH and LQKENI. V lost 0 bases and J lost 3, with 9 bases in between. The CDR3 spans 14 residues. The CDR3 region has the DNA TGTGCCAGCTCACCACCTACAGGGTTCTACGAGCAGTACTTC. Its translation: CASSPPTGFYEQYF.

The V gene is TRBV27, the J gene TRBJ2-1; D remains unclear. From germline, CDR1 is MNHEY and CDR2 SMNVEV (reference sequence). V dropped 6 bases and J dropped 1 base, with 13 bases sitting between them. This CDR3 is 15 amino acids long. The CDR3 DNA is TGTGCCAGCAGCTACCTTATCGCATCCTACAATGAGCAGTTCTTC. Its protein is CASSYLIASYNEQFF.

The V and J genes are TRBV7-9 and TRBJ2-7, with 8 nucleotides matching TRBD1. With 1 base clipped from V and 1 base from J, the junction kept 6 bases outside the gene matches. Looked up from germline, CDR1 is SEHNR and CDR2 is FQNEAQ (reference sequence). This CDR3 contains 16 residues. The DNA of the CDR3 is TGTGCCAGCAGCTTAGGGGGGACAGGAAAATCCTACGAGCAGTACTTC. The encoded protein is CASSLGGTGKSYEQYF.

Here the CDR3 reads CASSLFGPVYF. As DNA, the CDR3 is TGTGCCAGCAGTTTATTTGGACCGGTATATTTT. The V call is TRBV28, the J call TRBJ1-3; D remains unclear. The CDR3 is 11 amino acids. Trimming shortened V by 1 base and J by 14 bases, and 9 bases separated the two germline ends. The germline V gene encodes CDR1 MDHEN and CDR2 SYDVKM.

V usage is TRBV7-3 and J usage is TRBJ2-2; 9 positions match TRBD2. The trim removed 4 bases at V and 5 bases at J, leaving 8 bases unmatched. The CDR3 has 16 residues. CDR1 and CDR2 from the germline V gene are SGHTA and FQGTGA. The CDR3 here is CASSSGLAGTTGELFF. Written as DNA, the CDR3 is TGTGCCAGCAGCTCTGGGCTAGCGGGAACGACCGGGGAGCTGTTTTTT.

This chain uses TRBV19 with TRBJ2-1; D is uncertain. The germline V and J ends were trimmed by 3 bases and 15 bases, with 15 bases remaining between them. Germline CDR1 is LNHDA and CDR2 is SQIVND (reference sequence). CDR3 size: 12 residues. CDR3 in DNA: TGTGCCAGTAGTATCGGCAGTAAACCCCCGTTCTTC. It encodes CASSIGSKPPFF.

The chain carries TRBV19 and TRBJ2-6, with 9 bases lining up with TRBD1. CDR3 length: 17 amino acids. Germline V gene sequence: CDR1 LNHDA, CDR2 SQIVND (reference sequence). Losses at the gene ends were 4 bases for V and 2 bases for J; bases not matched to a gene: 6. CDR3 DNA sequence: TGTGCCAGTAGTAGGGGACAGGGTAGCCCTGGGGCCAACGTCCTGACTTTC. Translation gives CASSRGQGSPGANVLTF.

The V and J genes are TRBV30 and TRBJ2-1; 13 nucleotides agree with TRBD2. Looked up from germline, CDR1 is GTSNPN and CDR2 is SVGIG (reference sequence). The CDR3 spans 15 residues. V was pared by 4 bases and J by 4 bases, with 4 bases of the junction left unmatched. CDR3 protein: CAWTGLAGHYNEQFF. The CDR3 bases are TGTGCCTGGACGGGACTAGCGGGACATTACAATGAGCAGTTCTTC. Supplemented by reference TRBV30 and TRBJ2-1, the full variable domain reads SQTIHQWPATLVQPVGSPLSLECTVEGTSNPNLYWYRQAAGRGLQLLFYSVGIGQISSEVPQNLSASRPQDRQFILSSKKLLLSDSGFYLCAWTGLAGHYNEQFFGPGTRLTVL.

The chain uses TRBV6-1 and TRBJ2-2; the D is unclear. V was clipped by 1 base and J by 1 base, with 16 bases between them. This CDR3 contains 18 residues. The germline V gene has CDR1 MNHNS and CDR2 SASEGT. The CDR3 region has the DNA TGTGCCAGCAGTGAAGAGTATGGGCGGACGGGGAACACCGGGGAGCTGTTTTTT. Amino acids: CASSEEYGRTGNTGELFF.

This chain joins TRBV28 and TRBJ2-7; 8 bases agree with TRBD1. Germline V gives CDR1 MDHEN, CDR2 SYDVKM. The CDR3 is made up of 17 amino acids. The junction had 11 bases not matched to a gene; V was cut back by 3 bases and J by 1 base. CDR3 DNA: TGTGCCAGCAGTTTGTTAGTTGGCGGGACAGGATCCTACGAGCAGTACTTC. It translates to CASSLLVGGTGSYEQYF.

As concerns this clone: The same CDR3 arises from other DNA sequences in this sample as well. The chain recombines TRBV6-1 with TRBJ1-5; no firm D call. The CDR3 covers 11 residues. Germline-derived CDR1 and CDR2 are MNHNS and SASEGT. The V and J ends lost 1 base and 7 bases respectively, with 2 bases between them. CDR3: CASSEGQPQHF. CDR3 DNA sequence: TGTGCCAGCAGTGAAGGCCAGCCCCAGCATTTT.

This chain links TRBV5-1 with TRBJ2-3; D uncertain. The CDR3 loop spans 15 amino acids. CDR1 is SGHRS and CDR2 is YFSETQ in the germline V gene. Trimming took 3 bases from V and 0 from J, leaving 11 bases between them. As DNA, the CDR3 is TGCGCCAGCAGCTCCTCCGGAGACAGCACAGATACGCAGTATTTT. As protein: CASSSSGDSTDTQYF. Complete variable domain (other parts from reference TRBV5-1 and TRBJ2-3): KAGVTQTPRYLIKTRGQQVTLSCSPISGHRSVSWYQQTPGQGLQFLFEYFSETQRNKGNFPGRFSGRQFSNSRSEMNVSTLELGDSALYLCASSSSGDSTDTQYFGPGTRLTVL.

The chain carries TRBV9 and TRBJ2-7; D perhaps matches TRBD2 (5 bases). There are 16 residues in the CDR3. V shed 0 bases and J shed 0 bases, with 13 bases lying between them. CDR1 SGDLS and CDR2 YYNGEE come from the germline V gene. The CDR3 is CASSVGEGAPSYEQYF. In DNA, the CDR3 is TGTGCCAGCAGCGTAGGAGAGGGAGCTCCCTCCTACGAGCAGTACTTC.

The gene calls are TRBV29-1 and TRBJ2-5; unclear D gene. Between the trimmed V and J ends, which lost 4 bases and 2 bases, there was a span of 8 bases. Germline assignment: CDR1 SQVTM and CDR2 ANQGSEA. The CDR3 runs to 12 residues. CDR3 nucleotides: TGCAGCGTTGTGCCTTCTCAAGAGACCCAGTACTTC. It is translated as CSVVPSQETQYF. Based on the CDR3 plus reference TRBV29-1 and TRBJ2-5, the full variable domain is SAVISQKPSRDICQRGTSLTIQCQVDSQVTMMFWYRQQPGQSLTLIATANQGSEATYESGFVIDKFPISRPNLTFSTLTVSNMSPEDSSIYLCSVVPSQETQYFGPGTRLLVL.

The chain has TRBV4-1 and TRBJ1-2; perhaps TRBD1 as D (6 bases). The V gene lost 1 base and the J gene lost 0 bases, with 18 bases spanning the gap. The CDR3 totals 18 residues. Per germline, CDR1 MGHRA and CDR2 YSYEKL. The CDR3 here is CASSQVMTGALANYGYTF. CDR3 nucleotides: TGCGCCAGCAGCCAAGTCATGACAGGCGCTTTAGCTAACTATGGCTACACCTTC.